This T cell receptor (beta chain) was sequenced during a study of shared clonotypes between healthy human individuals. As for the study in general: Donor ages ranged 18 to 49 years: a couple of women, a few men. Whole-study findings and limits: Generally, naive subsets (rather than memory subsets) showed larger estimated richness. Generation probabilities of non-shared clonotypes were lower (relative to those shared by all four donors).

Per the original methods: Filtering differed since immunoSEQ provided only junctions, with no quality scores. Libraries were prepared by immunoSEQ multiplex PCR; TCRdb keeps only in-frame clonotypes and omits some of them. Clone size and V and J calls were adopted from that table, with D and trimming inferred from the DNA. The sample carries just over 2,000,000 clones, roughly 95% recorded once. Concerning this clone: Its antigen is as yet unknown.

Naivety among CD8 cells was defined by CD45RO negativity and positive CCR7 selection, thereby excluding terminally differentiated effector memory CD45RA+ cells. This CDR3 comprises 11 residues. The V gene lost 6 bases and the J gene lost 5 bases, with 6 bases spanning the gap. Looked up from germline, CDR1 is MNHEY and CDR2 is SVGAGI. The sequence was collected from a man aged 18 to 30 in good health. The V and J genes are TRBV6-5 and TRBJ2-3, with D uncertain. Sequencing was carried out using naive CD8+ T cells sorted from blood. The chain's CDR3 is CASSSLDTQYF. For the CDR3, the DNA is TGTGCCAGCAGCTCTCTAGATACGCAGTATTTT.